These T cell receptor beta chains were read from a single sample in a study of blood T cell repertoires in COVID-19. Profiling relied on immunoSEQ multiplex PCR, and the TCRdb table lists in-frame clones only, not all of them. The data show under 200,000 clones, with roughly 88% seen just once and about 5% held by the top ten. Material: peripheral blood. The receptors here all came from a man aged 18 to 30 with COVID-19, enrolled during active disease. Both conserved end residues are trimmed from each CDR3. The order of the fields is V gene, CDR3 protein.

TRBV9 | ASSVAGGAGELF
TRBV19 | ASSADLRDSSTDTQY
TRBV9 | ASSVADSYEQY
TRBV4-2 | ASSQGSGGPETQY
TRBV9 | ASSASGWQETQY
TRBV28 | ASSSLAGGPLAKNIQY
TRBV3-1/TRBV3-2 | ASSQETSGSGGTQY
TRBV27 | ASSLGLAGFYEQY
TRBV19 | ATTEGLAFN
TRBV5-6 | ASSELSGHTDTQY
TRBV10-3 | AIRLAGEVNEQF
TRBV27 | ASSLPRGREGRNEQF
TRBV5-1 | ASGTSGSYNEQF
TRBV18 | ASSSIAGGPAGELF
TRBV7-9 | ASSSPEGATTEAF
TRBV28 | ASSLGTSGRRETQY
TRBV6-5 | ASSLRWELVDEQF
TRBV27 | ASSLPADNSPLH
TRBV28 | ASRPTGDRDGEQY
TRBV28 | ASSYPDLRNTNYGYT
TRBV5-6 | ASSLAGGGYT
TRBV7-9 | ASSYPRHEAYTGELF
TRBV10-3 | AISEATGLAKLL
TRBV2 | ASIGERNYGYT
TRBV7-9 | ASSPRGSSTDTQY
TRBV11-2 | ASSLGDSPWYGYT
TRBV13 | ASSLGRSSEPQH
TRBV19 | ASSARTGHAYEQY
TRBV5-6 | ASSLSGTGIALH
TRBV9 | ASSAETEYNEQF
TRBV18 | ASSGASGSRSMNTGELF
TRBV14 | ASSQYRGGDEQF
TRBV2 | ASKSIRDYYGYT
TRBV7-2 | ASSLVGTPYNEQF
TRBV7-8 | ASSEDKQTRNTEAF
TRBV5-1 | ASSFGGVRNSPLH
TRBV27 | ASSFGTGVDAF
TRBV23-1 | ASSQWVGRAKNIQY